The T cell receptor beta chain under discussion was sequenced for a study of T cells in tuberculosis. Notes on the study in general: Using the GMM-specific repertoire gave 85% to 90% accuracy versus approximately 70% with motifs. Active tuberculosis patients had shorter CDR3-alpha; the beta difference was nonsignificant.

A remark on this clone: Its target is not known.

J gave up 2 bases and V 4 bases, and 5 bases lay outside the gene matches. CDR1 SEHNR and CDR2 FQNEAQ come from the germline V gene (reference sequence). The length of the CDR3 is 14 residues. This table comes from immunoSEQ multiplex PCR, and its TCRdb copy is limited to in-frame clones, with some not included. Among about 43,000 clones listed, around 94% were seen once. At study entry, adolescents had tuberculin skin tests and IGRA screening. This clonotype was obtained from a donor between 10 and 35 years old with latent tuberculosis or without tuberculosis infection. Some clones in this sample may be carry-over from other donors' samples. The chain couples TRBV7-9 to TRBJ2-7; the match to TRBD1 covers 7 bases. Sequenced: PBMCs. CDR3 residues: CASSSVDRTYEQYF. CDR3 nucleotide sequence: TGTGCCAGCAGCTCGGTGGACAGGACCTACGAGCAGTACTTC.